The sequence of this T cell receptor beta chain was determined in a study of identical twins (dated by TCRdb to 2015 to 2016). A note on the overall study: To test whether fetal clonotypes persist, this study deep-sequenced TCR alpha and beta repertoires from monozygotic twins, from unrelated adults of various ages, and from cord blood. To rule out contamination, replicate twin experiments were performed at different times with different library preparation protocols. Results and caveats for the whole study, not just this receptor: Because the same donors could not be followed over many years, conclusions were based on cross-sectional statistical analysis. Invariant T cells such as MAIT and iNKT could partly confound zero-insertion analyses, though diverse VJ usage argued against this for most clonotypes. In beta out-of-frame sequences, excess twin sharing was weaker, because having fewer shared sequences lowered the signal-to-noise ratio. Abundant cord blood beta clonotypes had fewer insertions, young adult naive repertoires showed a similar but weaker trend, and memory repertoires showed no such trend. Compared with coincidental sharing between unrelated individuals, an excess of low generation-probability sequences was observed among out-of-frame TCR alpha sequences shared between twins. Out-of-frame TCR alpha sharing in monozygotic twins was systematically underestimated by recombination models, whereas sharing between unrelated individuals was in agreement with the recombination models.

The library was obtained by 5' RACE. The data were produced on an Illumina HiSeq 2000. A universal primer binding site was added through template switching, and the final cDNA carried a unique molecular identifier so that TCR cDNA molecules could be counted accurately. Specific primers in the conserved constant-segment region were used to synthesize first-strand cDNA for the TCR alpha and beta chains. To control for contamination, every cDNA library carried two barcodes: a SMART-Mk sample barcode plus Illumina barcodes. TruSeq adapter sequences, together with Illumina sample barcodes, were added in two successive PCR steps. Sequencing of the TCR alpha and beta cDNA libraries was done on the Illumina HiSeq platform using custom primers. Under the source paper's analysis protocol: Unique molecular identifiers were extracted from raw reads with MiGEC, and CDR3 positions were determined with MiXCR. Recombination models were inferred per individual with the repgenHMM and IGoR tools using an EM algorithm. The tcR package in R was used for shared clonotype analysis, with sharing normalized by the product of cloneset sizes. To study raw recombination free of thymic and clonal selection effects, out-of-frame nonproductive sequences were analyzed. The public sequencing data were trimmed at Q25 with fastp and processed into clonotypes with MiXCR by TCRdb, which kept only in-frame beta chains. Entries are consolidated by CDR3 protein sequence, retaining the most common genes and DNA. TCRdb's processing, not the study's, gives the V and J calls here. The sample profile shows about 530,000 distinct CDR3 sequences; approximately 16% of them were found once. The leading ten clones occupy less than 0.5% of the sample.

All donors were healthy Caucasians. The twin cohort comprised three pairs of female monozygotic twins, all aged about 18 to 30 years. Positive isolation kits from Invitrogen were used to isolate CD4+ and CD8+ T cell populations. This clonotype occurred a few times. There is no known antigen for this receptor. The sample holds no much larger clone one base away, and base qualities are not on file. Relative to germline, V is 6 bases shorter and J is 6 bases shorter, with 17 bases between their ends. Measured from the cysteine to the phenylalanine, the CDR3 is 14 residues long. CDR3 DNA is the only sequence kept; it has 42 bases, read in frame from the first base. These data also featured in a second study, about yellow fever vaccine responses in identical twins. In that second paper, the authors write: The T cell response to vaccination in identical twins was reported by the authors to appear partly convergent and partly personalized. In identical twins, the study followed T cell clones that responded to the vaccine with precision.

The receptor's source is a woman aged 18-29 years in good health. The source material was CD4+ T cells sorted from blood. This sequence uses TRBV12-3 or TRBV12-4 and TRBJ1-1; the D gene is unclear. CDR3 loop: CASRGASGGAEAFF. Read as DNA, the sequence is TGTGCCAGCAGGGGTGCCTCGGGTGGAGCTGAAGCTTTCTTT.